One sample yielded the 2 T cell receptor beta chains listed below, sequenced in a study of shared clonotypes between healthy human individuals. Produced via immunoSEQ multiplex PCR; TCRdb's table is partial and in-frame only. The sample comprises under 600,000 clones, approximately 97% of which are singletons, and around 0.058% rests with the top ten. Input material: naive CD4+ T cells sorted from blood. Documented subset: CD45RA+ positively selected. Receptor source: a woman aged 25 to 39 in good health.

Here the CDR3 reads CASSIRVGAYGYTF. In nucleotides, the CDR3 is TGTGCCAGCAGCATCAGGGTGGGGGCCTATGGCTACACCTTC. The V and J genes are TRBV28 and TRBJ1-2; perhaps TRBD1 as D (6 bases). This CDR3 contains 14 residues. Germline CDR1 and CDR2: MDHEN and SYDVKM. With 6 bases removed from V and 4 bases from J, the gap between germline ends came to 15 bases.

CDR3 residues: CASSRPGQENTEAFF. CDR3 nucleotide sequence: TGCGCCAGCAGCCGTCCGGGACAGGAGAACACTGAAGCTTTCTTT. V usage is TRBV4-1 and J usage is TRBJ1-1; 8 positions agree with TRBD1. Germline V lookup: CDR1 MGHRA, CDR2 YSYEKL. The length of the CDR3 is 15 residues. Germline trimming cut 4 bases from V and 1 base from J; bases unmatched to any gene: 5.